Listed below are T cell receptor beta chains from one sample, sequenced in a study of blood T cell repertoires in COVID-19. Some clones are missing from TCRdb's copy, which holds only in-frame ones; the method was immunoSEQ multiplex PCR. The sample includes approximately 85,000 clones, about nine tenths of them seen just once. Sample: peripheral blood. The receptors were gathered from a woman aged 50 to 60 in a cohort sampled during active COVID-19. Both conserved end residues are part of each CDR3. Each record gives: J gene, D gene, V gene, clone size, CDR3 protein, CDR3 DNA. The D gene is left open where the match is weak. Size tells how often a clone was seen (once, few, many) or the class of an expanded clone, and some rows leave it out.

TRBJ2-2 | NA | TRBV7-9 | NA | CASKREVGNTGELFF | TGTGCCAGCAAACGAGAAGTTGGGAACACCGGGGAGCTGTTTTTT
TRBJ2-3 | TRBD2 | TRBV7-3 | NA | CASSRTSGLDTQYF | TGTGCCAGCAGTCGGACTAGCGGCCTAGATACGCAGTATTTT
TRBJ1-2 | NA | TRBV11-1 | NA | CASSLPNSPTHGYTF | TGTGCCAGCAGCTTGCCAAACTCTCCGACACATGGCTACACCTTC
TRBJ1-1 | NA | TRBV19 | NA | CASSISSHTEAFF | TGTGCCAGTAGTATCTCAAGCCACACTGAAGCTTTCTTT
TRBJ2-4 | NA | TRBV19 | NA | CASSMGLLAKNIQYF | TGTGCCAGTAGTATGGGACTGTTAGCCAAAAACATTCAGTACTTC
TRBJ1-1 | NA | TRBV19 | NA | CASSPRGNTEAFF | TGTGCCAGTAGTCCAAGAGGGAACACTGAAGCTTTCTTT
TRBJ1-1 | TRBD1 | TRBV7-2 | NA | CASSLGWDSKAFF | TGTGCCAGCAGCTTGGGGTGGGACAGTAAAGCTTTCTTT
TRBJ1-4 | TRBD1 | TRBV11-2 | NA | CASSLNRDGQATNEKLFF | TGTGCCAGCAGCTTGAACCGGGATGGACAGGCAACTAATGAAAAACTGTTTTTT
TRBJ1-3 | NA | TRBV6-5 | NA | CASSSRESGNTIYF | TGTGCCAGCAGTTCCAGGGAATCTGGAAACACCATATATTTT
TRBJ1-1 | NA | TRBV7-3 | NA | CASSPGRVGTEAFF | TGTGCCAGCAGCCCCGGGAGGGTTGGAACTGAAGCTTTCTTT
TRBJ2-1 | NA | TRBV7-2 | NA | CASSLRRTPNEQFF | TGTGCCAGCAGCTTACGTCGGACTCCGAATGAGCAGTTCTTC
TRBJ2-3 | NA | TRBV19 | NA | CASSIQGRYTDTQYF | TGTGCCAGTAGTATACAGGGTAGATACACAGATACGCAGTATTTT
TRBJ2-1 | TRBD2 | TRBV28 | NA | CASSPSGRAYNEQFF | TGTGCCAGCAGCCCAAGCGGGAGGGCCTACAATGAGCAGTTCTTC
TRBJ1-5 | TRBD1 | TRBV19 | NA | CASSGTGGGQPQHF | TGTGCCAGTAGTGGGACAGGGGGCGGTCAGCCCCAGCATTTT
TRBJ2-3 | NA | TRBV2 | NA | CASSEQQRDTQYF | TGTGCCAGCAGTGAACAACAGAGAGATACGCAGTATTTT
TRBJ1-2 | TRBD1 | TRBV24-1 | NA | CATSDTGQPNYGYTF | TGTGCCACCAGTGACACGGGACAGCCTAACTATGGCTACACCTTC
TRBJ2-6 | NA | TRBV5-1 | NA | CASSFGSGSGANVLTF | TGCGCCAGCAGCTTCGGGTCGGGCTCTGGGGCCAACGTCCTGACTTTC
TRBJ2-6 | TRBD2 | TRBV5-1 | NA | CASSWGKLAGEAGANVLTF | TGCGCCAGCAGCTGGGGAAAGCTAGCGGGAGAGGCAGGGGCCAACGTCCTGACTTTC
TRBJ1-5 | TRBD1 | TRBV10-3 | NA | CAISESWTGGAGNQPQHF | TGTGCCATCAGTGAGTCGTGGACAGGGGGCGCAGGCAATCAGCCCCAGCATTTT
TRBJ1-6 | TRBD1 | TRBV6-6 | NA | CASSRTGVGSPLHF | TGTGCCAGCAGCCGAACAGGGGTAGGATCACCCCTCCACTTT
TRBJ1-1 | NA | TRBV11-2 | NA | CASGRGTEAFF | TGTGCCAGCGGTAGGGGGACTGAAGCTTTCTTT
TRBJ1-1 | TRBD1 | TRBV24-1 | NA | CATSAIPGQGHVTEAFF | TGTGCCACCAGTGCCATCCCCGGACAGGGACATGTCACTGAAGCTTTCTTT
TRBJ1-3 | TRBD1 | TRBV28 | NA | CASSLGQGASGNTIYF | TGTGCCAGCAGTCTAGGACAGGGGGCGTCTGGAAACACCATATATTTT
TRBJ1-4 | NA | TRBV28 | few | CASRLTGTNEKLFF | TGTGCCAGCAGACTTACAGGAACAAATGAAAAACTGTTTTTT
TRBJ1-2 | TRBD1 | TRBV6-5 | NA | CASSWRQGVGGYTF | TGTGCCAGCAGTTGGAGGCAGGGGGTTGGAGGCTACACCTTC
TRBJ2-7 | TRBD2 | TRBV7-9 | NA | CASSFTERGYEQYF | TGTGCCAGCAGCTTTACAGAGCGGGGCTACGAGCAGTACTTC
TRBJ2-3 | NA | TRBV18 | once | CASKARPTDTQYF | TGTGCCAGCAAAGCGAGACCCACAGATACGCAGTATTTT
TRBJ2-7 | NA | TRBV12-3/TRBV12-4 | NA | CASSPGTTYEQYF | TGTGCCAGCAGCCCCGGGACAACCTACGAGCAGTACTTC
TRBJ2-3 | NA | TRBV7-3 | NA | CASSLTGGDTDTQYF | TGTGCCAGCAGCCTAACAGGGGGGGACACAGATACGCAGTATTTT
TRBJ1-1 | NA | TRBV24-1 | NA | CATSDKQGGMNTEAFF | TGTGCCACCAGTGACAAACAGGGAGGGATGAACACTGAAGCTTTCTTT
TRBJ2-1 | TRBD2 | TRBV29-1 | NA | CSAWPGGGINEQFF | TGCAGCGCCTGGCCCGGGGGAGGGATCAATGAGCAGTTCTTC
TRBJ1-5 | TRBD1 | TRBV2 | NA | CASGRGGTQPQHF | TGTGCCAGCGGTAGAGGGGGCACTCAGCCCCAGCATTTT
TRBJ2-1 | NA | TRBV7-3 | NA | CASAPSSYNEQFF | TGTGCCAGCGCCCCCAGCTCCTACAATGAGCAGTTCTTC
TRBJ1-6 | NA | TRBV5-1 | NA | CASSLVTDHQSPLHF | TGCGCCAGCAGCTTGGTGACAGACCATCAATCACCCCTCCACTTT
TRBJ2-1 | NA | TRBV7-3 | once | CASSNTNHNEQFF | TGTGCCAGCAGCAATACTAACCACAATGAGCAGTTCTTC
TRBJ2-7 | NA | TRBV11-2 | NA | CASRLTAGNSYEQYF | TGTGCCAGCCGACTGACGGCGGGTAACTCCTACGAGCAGTACTTC
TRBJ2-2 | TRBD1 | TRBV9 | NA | CASTPGQGRAGELFF | TGTGCCAGCACCCCTGGACAGGGACGGGCCGGGGAGCTGTTTTTT
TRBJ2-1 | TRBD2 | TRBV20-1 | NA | CSATSGRDSFF | TGCAGTGCCACTAGCGGGAGGGATAGTTTCTTC
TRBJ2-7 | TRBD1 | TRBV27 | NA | CASSSGTGMIKQYF | TGTGCCAGCAGTTCCGGGACAGGGATGATCAAGCAGTACTTC
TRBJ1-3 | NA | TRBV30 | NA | CAWSSTGNTIYF | TGTGCCTGGAGTTCAACTGGAAACACCATATATTTT
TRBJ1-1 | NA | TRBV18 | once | CASSPGEGTEAFF | TGTGCCAGCTCACCGGGGGAGGGCACTGAAGCTTTCTTT
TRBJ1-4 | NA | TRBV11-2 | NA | CASSLDRLASHEKLFF | TGTGCCAGCAGCTTAGATAGGCTAGCATCCCATGAAAAACTGTTTTTT
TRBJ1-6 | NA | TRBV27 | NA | CASRPRDSSREPLHF | TGTGCCAGCAGGCCCCGGGACTCAAGCCGAGAACCCCTCCACTTT
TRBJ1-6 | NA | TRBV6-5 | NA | CASSPRVGDSPLHF | TGTGCCAGCAGTCCAAGGGTCGGGGATTCACCCCTCCACTTT
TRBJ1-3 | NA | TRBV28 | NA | CASSDTGSSGNTIYF | TGTGCCAGCAGCGATACAGGGAGCTCTGGAAACACCATATATTTT
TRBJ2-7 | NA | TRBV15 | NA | CATSKEHSATYEQYF | TGTGCCACCAGCAAGGAGCATTCGGCCACCTACGAGCAGTACTTC
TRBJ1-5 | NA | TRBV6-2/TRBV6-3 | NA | CASSNSGGQPQHF | TGTGCCAGCAGCAACTCAGGAGGTCAGCCCCAGCATTTT
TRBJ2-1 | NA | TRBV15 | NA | CATSRQGNEQFF | TGTGCCACCAGCAGACAGGGCAATGAGCAGTTCTTC
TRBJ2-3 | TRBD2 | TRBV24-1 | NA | CATSDPRTSADTQYF | TGTGCCACCAGTGATCCCCGGACTAGCGCAGATACGCAGTATTTT
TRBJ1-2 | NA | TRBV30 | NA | CAWSPQGGYGYTF | TGTGCCTGGAGCCCACAGGGAGGGTATGGCTACACCTTC
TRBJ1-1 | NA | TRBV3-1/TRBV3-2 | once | CASSLGHSASPEAFF | TGTGCCAGCAGCCTGGGACATTCTGCGTCGCCTGAAGCTTTCTTT
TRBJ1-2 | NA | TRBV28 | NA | CASTLTPVGRVNGYTF | TGTGCCAGCACCCTTACTCCCGTGGGCAGGGTAAATGGCTACACCTTC
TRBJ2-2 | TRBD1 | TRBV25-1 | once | CASSARQGASGELFF | TGTGCCAGCAGTGCTCGACAGGGGGCTAGCGGGGAGCTGTTTTTT
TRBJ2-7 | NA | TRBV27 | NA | CASRLLTSYEQYF | TGTGCCAGCAGGTTACTTACTTCCTACGAGCAGTACTTC
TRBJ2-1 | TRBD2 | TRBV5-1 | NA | CASSLGLAGSYNEQFF | TGCGCCAGCAGCTTGGGGCTAGCGGGATCCTACAATGAGCAGTTCTTC
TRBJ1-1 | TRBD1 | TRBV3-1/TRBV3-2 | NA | CASSPLGVTGGGNTEAFF | TGTGCCAGCAGCCCCTTGGGGGTGACAGGGGGGGGAAACACTGAAGCTTTCTTT